This T cell receptor beta chain was captured by sequencing in a study of cytomegalovirus exposure and HLA in healthy donors (dated by TCRdb to 2016 to 2017). In terms of the full investigation: According to an earlier analysis of around 600 of the donors, roughly 180 million T cells yielded 90 million to 130 million unique TCR beta sequences and 276 Gb of sequence data. An early release covering roughly 600 HLA-typed donors comprised 250 to 350 gigabases of sequencing data and around 85 million unique TCR sequences. Of the roughly 400 genotyped donors, about 80% fell in the genetic ancestry cluster associated with self-reported Caucasian donors. The aim of the study was to test whether cataloging public T cell receptors could identify signatures of past pathogen exposure. The T cell repertoires of 666 subjects were profiled by immunosequencing and related to cytomegalovirus serostatus. A separate validation cohort of roughly 120 different subjects was used in addition to the roughly 620-subject first cohort. The study combined high-throughput TCR immunosequencing, statistical association of individual TCRs with disease status, and machine learning to predict cytomegalovirus infection status. To study patterns of TCR occurrence, a later analysis re-analyzed previously published TCR beta repertoires from several hundred donors and added high-resolution HLA genotyping. Rather than using new phenotypic data, the later analysis identified candidate immune exposures from TCR beta sequences and from how often those sequences occurred across donors. An earlier analysis of about 620 of the donors applied high-throughput TCR beta sequencing to assess whether each TCR beta V gene segment acted as functional or pseudogenic. Donor age, sex, ethnicity and CMV serostatus were compiled together with the repertoire data. In a later genetic analysis, genome-wide SNP genotypes for about 65% of the roughly 670 donors were used, and that subset was treated as a discovery cohort. Every repertoire in the discovery cohort had been generated on one and the same sequencing platform. Both class I and class II loci were covered by HLA typing, at four-digit resolution. Typing coverage varied by locus: roughly 629-640 donors for A, B, C, DRB1 and DQB1; 500 to 550 for DQA1; approximately 610 for DPA1; some 470 for DPB1. Because of strong linkage in the cohort, four or five DR-DQ haplotypes were treated as single units for association and clustering. Across about 380 genotyped donors of the cohort, an average of roughly 230,000 unique TCR beta nucleotide sequences per donor were sequenced, and approximately 17% of those sequences were non-productive. The paper's findings and limits, for the study overall: The classifier was reported to diagnose cytomegalovirus status with high specificity and sensitivity in both the original and validation cohorts. Correlated functional status among segregating V segments might reflect linkage disequilibrium, but an unknown experimental factor could not be ruled out. Roughly uniform sequencing depth across donors was assumed in presence/absence analyses, although this assumption may not hold. Three of the identified cytomegalovirus-associated TCR beta chains were confirmed in vitro to be specific for cytomegalovirus antigens. Only TCR beta chains were sequenced in this cohort, and the absence of alpha or paired-chain data limited detectable features. Strong co-occurrence of HLA alleles, especially DR and DQ, made assigning TCR associations to individual alleles difficult. While some public TCRs were present in many individuals, most TCR sequences turned up only very rarely across donors. A further reported finding was that TCR beta sequences accurately predicted the HLA-A and HLA-B alleles for most subjects in the first cohort. According to a later analysis, most CMV-associated TCR beta chains appeared to be HLA-restricted, and the HLA associations seemed to be driven largely by CMV exposure. The authors suggested that the approach could potentially be extended to other disease states and immunological phenotypes. Specific HLA alleles were associated with 16,951 TCR beta sequences at a false discovery rate of 0.05 in a later analysis. The 87-base-pair reads could not distinguish some IMGT-functional V segments, including TRBV6-2 and TRBV6-3, so those segments were excluded. For the cohort, immune exposure information was limited to CMV serostatus. The earlier analysis of fewer than 750 of the donors excluded seventeen rarely observed V segments, including chromosome 9 orphons, because counts were too low. In a later analysis, the rate of TCR association differed among HLA loci, with DRB1 alleles having the most associated TCRs and HLA-C alleles having the fewest. Because HLA typing was unavailable for some donors at each locus, only the typed subset was used in association tests. A later analysis found that HLA-associated TCR beta chains were more clonally expanded and had lower generation probabilities than equally common non-associated chains. Compared with the roughly 670-donor mean, donors in an Asian-associated ancestry cluster had fewer N-insertions in productive TCRs, according to a later genetic analysis. In an earlier analysis of fewer than 750 of the donors, most TCR beta V segments were observed in productive rearrangements about 90% or about 30% of the time, broadly matching IMGT annotations. A group of highly shared sequence variants was considered likely to be a technical artifact of the sequencing pipeline. In a later genetic analysis, a missense DCLRE1C variant was associated with V-gene and J-gene trimming of TCR beta chains, and the association was replicated in an independent cohort. The study gave a list of 150 to 200 TCR beta chains associated with cytomegalovirus. Several of the top co-occurrence clusters appeared to be linked to parvovirus B19, influenza, CMV and Epstein-Barr virus, according to a later analysis.

The V end gives up 4 bases and the J end 4 bases, leaving 9 bases in the junction not matched to a gene. Measured from the cysteine to the phenylalanine, the CDR3 is 17 residues long. The retained sequence is limited to the CDR3, 51 bases, with the frame set at the first base. The germline V gene gives CDR1 as SGHTA and CDR2 as FQGTGA. Library preparation used the immunoSEQ multiplex PCR assay. The multiplex PCR relied on a mix of 60 forward primers for TCR Vbeta segments and 13 reverse primers for TCR Jbeta segments. The CDR3 region of rearranged TCR beta genes was amplified from genomic DNA with a multiplex PCR assay. The Illumina HiSeq System was used to sequence the amplified TCR beta libraries as 87-base-pair reads. As for the original processing: A later analysis tallied tens of millions of unique TCR beta chains across the 550 to 850 repertoires, and around 12 million of those chains were shared by two or more donors. Raw reads were error-corrected and collapsed into unique sequences with a nearest-neighbor algorithm that merged closely related sequences to remove PCR and sequencing errors. CDR3 sequences were aligned to IMGT reference sequences to assign V, D and J gene segments. For a sequence to be retained, a match of at least six nucleotides was required to both a V gene segment and a J gene segment. A rearrangement counted as productive if the CDR3 had no stop codons and remained in frame with V and J, and every other rearrangement counted as non-productive. CDR3 was defined by IMGT convention, running from the second conserved V-encoded cysteine to the conserved J-encoded phenylalanine. The earlier analysis of about 640 of the donors excluded any sequence lacking an unambiguous match to a single V gene segment. In an earlier analysis of about 590 of the donors, a V segment was called functional when productive rearrangements were above 56.7%, and segregating when the standard deviation between donors exceeded 5%. A statistical classification framework was developed to diagnose cytomegalovirus status using the catalog of TCR beta chain sequences. In a later analysis, V and J genes were assigned by comparing TCR nucleotide sequences against IMGT/GENE-DB human TR gene sequences. The TCRdist pipeline was used in a later analysis to assign CDR3 sequences and most-parsimonious VDJ recombination scenarios. In a later analysis, each TCR beta chain was defined by its CDR3 amino acid sequence together with its V-gene family, and reads without a unique V-gene family were excluded. To address suspected cross-contamination and a sequencing artifact, a later analysis removed 592 highly shared, low-generation-probability nucleotide sequences. A later analysis calculated a clonal expansion index for each public chain from normalized within-repertoire ranks of inferred template counts. Generation probabilities in a later analysis came from a VDJ recombination model fitted to out-of-frame rearrangements, and those results were checked against IGoR. In a later analysis, TCR-TCR, TCR-HLA and TCR-CMV co-occurrence was scored with hypergeometric tests, and a repertoire-size bias correction was applied to TCR pairs. False discovery rates were estimated in a later analysis by permuting HLA or CMV assignments 20 times. In a later analysis, co-occurring TCRs were grouped with DBSCAN, and TCRdist sequence similarity was added when clustering was performed within HLA-allele-positive subsets. Repertoires with fewer than 30,000 or more than 120,000 public chains were left out of co-occurrence clustering, as were a handful of repertoires with anomalous nucleotide sharing. TCRdb re-hosts the immuneACCESS table, in-frame sequences only. Its copies lack some clones; in the studies checked, an unresolved V gene accounts for under half of them, and the cause for the rest is not known. From that table come the V and J calls and clone size; the DNA was used to work out D and trimming. Here the sample has 100,000 to 150,000 clones; about four fifths occur a single time. The top ten clones comprise about 3.5% of the sample.

For this clone: Its target antigen remains unknown. No base quality values were provided; no much bigger clone lies one nucleotide off.

The cohort consisted of fewer than 700 healthy bone marrow donors. At the time of sampling, every cohort member was nominally healthy, though immune exposures that went unrecorded were likely present. The donor was CMV seronegative and belonged to the group of 350 or so seronegative cohort members. Every donor gave a peripheral blood sample, and the peripheral blood mononuclear cells from that sample were used for TCR beta sequencing. Genomic DNA extraction from the blood cell samples was performed with the Qiagen DNeasy Blood Extraction Kit. What was sequenced was PBMCs. The receptor was derived from a man aged 40-49 years in good health and CMV-seronegative. This sequence uses TRBV7-3 and TRBJ2-6; 8 central nucleotides agree with TRBD1. Here the CDR3 is given as CASSYQDRVKGANVLTF. The bases read TGTGCCAGCAGCTACCAGGACAGGGTGAAGGGGGCCAACGTCCTGACTTTC.